A selection of T cell receptor beta chains follows, all from one sample in a study of CD8 T cells in Susac syndrome. MiXCR was run by TCRdb on the immunoSEQ multiplex PCR reads, yielding one entry per CDR3 protein. The table has about 140,000 distinct CDR3 sequences, approximately 95% seen once. Sequencing input: CD4+ T cells from PBMCs. Receptors originate from a human donor with Susac syndrome. CDR3s include the opening cysteine and the closing phenylalanine or tryptophan. The listing skips clone size in some rows; elsewhere it reads once, few, many or a size class.

CDR3: CATRLELGTQYF; V: TRBV7-2; size: NA; J: TRBJ2-5
CDR3: CASSYPTGANTGELFF; V: TRBV6-2/TRBV6-3; size: NA; J: TRBJ2-2
CDR3: CAWSNSGGAYNEQFF; V: TRBV30; size: NA; J: TRBJ2-1
CDR3: CSVGRGRSGYTF; V: TRBV29-1; size: once; J: TRBJ1-2
CDR3: CAWRADANEKLFF; V: TRBV30; size: NA; J: TRBJ1-4
CDR3: CAISGTGTDTQYF; V: TRBV10-3; size: NA; J: TRBJ2-3
CDR3: CASSSGSLANSPLHF; V: TRBV5-1; size: NA; J: TRBJ1-6
CDR3: CARGSGSPDTQYF; V: TRBV30; size: NA; J: TRBJ2-3
CDR3: CSAKYGRGYEQYF; V: TRBV20-1; size: once; J: TRBJ2-7
CDR3: CAGRRGMNTEAFF; V: TRBV28; size: NA; J: TRBJ1-1
CDR3: CASNPCRGTEAFF; V: TRBV25-1; size: once; J: TRBJ1-1
CDR3: CASSFTGTAYEQYF; V: TRBV28; size: NA; J: TRBJ2-7
CDR3: CASGMAGEQYF; V: TRBV12-5; size: NA; J: TRBJ2-7
CDR3: CSARGREGNQPQHF; V: TRBV20-1; size: NA; J: TRBJ1-5
CDR3: CASSVSPTTYEQYF; V: TRBV9; size: NA; J: TRBJ2-7
CDR3: CASGAAYGYTF; V: TRBV12-3/TRBV12-4; size: once; J: TRBJ1-2
CDR3: CASSLLQPSTDTQYF; V: TRBV12-3/TRBV12-4; size: NA; J: TRBJ2-3
CDR3: CASRYRTGMNTEAFF; V: TRBV2; size: NA; J: TRBJ1-1
CDR3: CASSQVGVRYTF; V: TRBV4-1; size: once; J: TRBJ1-2
CDR3: CASSQLDMISYNEQFF; V: TRBV4-1; size: few; J: TRBJ2-1
CDR3: CSARRDMRYEQYF; V: TRBV20-1; size: once; J: TRBJ2-7
CDR3: CASSYGEGNQPQHF; V: TRBV6-6; size: few; J: TRBJ1-5
CDR3: CASRRHMNTEAFF; V: TRBV6-1; size: NA; J: TRBJ1-1
CDR3: CSASVGWLRDRDHEQYF; V: TRBV20-1; size: NA; J: TRBJ2-7
CDR3: CSVGQGKDTQYF; V: TRBV29-1; size: NA; J: TRBJ2-3
CDR3: CSVEEANTEAFF; V: TRBV29-1; size: few; J: TRBJ1-1